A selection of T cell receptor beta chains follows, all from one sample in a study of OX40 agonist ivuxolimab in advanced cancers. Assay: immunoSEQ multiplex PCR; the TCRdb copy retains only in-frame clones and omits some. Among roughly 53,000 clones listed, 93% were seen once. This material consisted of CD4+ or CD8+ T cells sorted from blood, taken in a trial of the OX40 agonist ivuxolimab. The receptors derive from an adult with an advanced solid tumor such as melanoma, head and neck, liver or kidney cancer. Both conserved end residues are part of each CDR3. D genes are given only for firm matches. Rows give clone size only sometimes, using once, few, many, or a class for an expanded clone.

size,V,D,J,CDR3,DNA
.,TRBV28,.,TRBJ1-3,CASSPFRENTIYF,TGTGCCAGCAGCCCCTTTAGGGAAAACACCATATATTTT
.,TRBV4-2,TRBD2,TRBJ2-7,CASSQPGLAGRGEQYF,TGTGCCAGCAGCCAACCGGGACTAGCGGGCCGAGGCGAGCAGTACTTC
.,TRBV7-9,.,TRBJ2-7,CASSLVTYEQYF,TGTGCCAGCAGCTTAGTAACCTACGAGCAGTACTTC
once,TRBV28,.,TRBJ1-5,CASSPIPSGKDFEPFMVEPQHF,TGTGCCAGCAGTCCTATTCCGTCAGGGAAAGACTTCGAACCCTTCATGGTAGAGCCCCAGCATTTT
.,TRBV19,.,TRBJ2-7,CASSSGLSYEQYF,TGTGCCAGTAGTTCGGGTCTATCCTACGAGCAGTACTTC
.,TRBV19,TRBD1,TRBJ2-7,CASSTRTGALYEQYF,TGTGCCAGTAGTACCCGGACAGGGGCCCTGTACGAGCAGTACTTC
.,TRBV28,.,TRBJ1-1,CASSRTQNTEAFF,TGTGCCAGCAGTCGGACTCAGAACACTGAAGCTTTCTTT
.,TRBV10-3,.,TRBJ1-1,CAISEDGANTEAFF,TGTGCCATCAGTGAGGACGGGGCGAACACTGAAGCTTTCTTT
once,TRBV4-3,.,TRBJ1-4,CASSPRLSSGEKLFF,TGCGCCAGCAGCCCCCGGTTATCTTCGGGTGAAAAACTGTTTTTT
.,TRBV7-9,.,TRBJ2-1,CASSPNLADSYNEQFF,TGTGCCAGCAGCCCTAATCTAGCAGACTCCTACAATGAGCAGTTCTTC
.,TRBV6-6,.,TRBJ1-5,CASSYQAHQPQHF,TGTGCCAGCAGTTACCAGGCTCATCAGCCCCAGCATTTT
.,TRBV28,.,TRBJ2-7,CASSFRGLAYEQYF,TGTGCCAGCAGTTTCAGAGGCCTGGCCTACGAGCAGTACTTC
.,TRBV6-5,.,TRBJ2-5,CASSYRHAVIKETQYF,TGTGCCAGCAGTTACCGGCATGCGGTAATTAAAGAGACCCAGTACTTC
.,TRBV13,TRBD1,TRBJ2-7,CASSLVRAGGADEQYF,TGTGCCAGCAGCTTAGTGAGGGCAGGGGGCGCCGACGAGCAGTACTTC
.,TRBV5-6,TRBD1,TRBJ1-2,CASSLGIRQGVDYGYTF,TGTGCCAGCAGCTTGGGAATTAGGCAGGGGGTAGACTATGGCTACACCTTC
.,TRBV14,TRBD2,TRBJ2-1,CASSQWTSSDEQFF,TGTGCCAGCAGCCAATGGACTAGCTCGGATGAGCAGTTCTTC
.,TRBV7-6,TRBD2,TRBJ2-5,CASSLAITAGGPGETQYF,TGTGCCAGCAGCTTGGCCATAACAGCGGGAGGGCCGGGGGAGACCCAGTACTTC
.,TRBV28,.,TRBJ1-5,CASSFGGSGNQPQHF,TGTGCCAGCAGTTTCGGGGGTTCGGGCAATCAGCCCCAGCATTTT
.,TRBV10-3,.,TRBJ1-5,CAISESTLTPAGNQPQHF,TGTGCCATCAGTGAGTCGACCTTGACGCCCGCAGGCAATCAGCCCCAGCATTTT
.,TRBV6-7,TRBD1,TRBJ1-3,CASSEGQNHSGNTIYF,TGTGCCAGCAGTGAGGGACAGAACCACTCTGGAAACACCATATATTTT
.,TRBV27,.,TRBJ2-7,CASSLGRGVYEQYF,TGTGCCAGCAGTTTAGGAAGAGGGGTGTACGAGCAGTACTTC
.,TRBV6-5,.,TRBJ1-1,CASISMIGTEAFF,TGTGCCAGCATCTCAATGATCGGCACTGAAGCTTTCTTT
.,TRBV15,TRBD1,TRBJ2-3,CATSSVPDRGWTDTQYF,TGTGCCACCAGCAGCGTACCCGACAGGGGATGGACAGATACGCAGTATTTT
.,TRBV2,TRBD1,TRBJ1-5,CASSSFGTVNQPQHF,TGTGCCAGCAGTTCATTTGGGACAGTGAATCAGCCCCAGCATTTT
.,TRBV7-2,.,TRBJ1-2,CASRKGSGYTF,TGTGCCAGCAGAAAGGGGTCTGGCTACACCTTC
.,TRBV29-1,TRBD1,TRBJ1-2,CSVEEQGPSLGYTF,TGCAGCGTTGAAGAACAGGGGCCTTCCTTAGGCTACACCTTC
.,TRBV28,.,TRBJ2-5,CASGLQANFIETQYF,TGTGCCAGCGGGTTACAGGCTAACTTCATAGAGACCCAGTACTTC
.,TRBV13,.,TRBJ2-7,CASSARGAGISYEQYF,TGTGCCAGCAGCGCCAGGGGAGCGGGGATCTCCTACGAGCAGTACTTC
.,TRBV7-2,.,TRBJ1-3,CASSLTRGSGNTIYF,TGTGCCAGCAGCTTGACGAGAGGGTCTGGAAACACCATATATTTT
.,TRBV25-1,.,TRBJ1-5,CASPQVGQGLWSNQPQHF,TGTGCCAGCCCTCAGGTAGGGCAGGGCCTATGGAGCAATCAGCCCCAGCATTTT
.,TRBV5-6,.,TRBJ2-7,CASSLGVWEQYF,TGTGCCAGCAGCTTGGGGGTCTGGGAGCAGTACTTC
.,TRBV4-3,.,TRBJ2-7,CASSQGIAGIRGYEQYF,TGCGCCAGCAGCCAAGGAATTGCAGGGATAAGGGGTTACGAGCAGTACTTC
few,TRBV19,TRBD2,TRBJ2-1,CASSDGTSGQGNEQFF,TGTGCCAGTAGTGACGGGACTAGCGGGCAAGGGAATGAGCAGTTCTTC
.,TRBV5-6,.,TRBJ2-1,CASGLSQGEHQFF,TGTGCCAGCGGTCTGTCACAGGGCGAGCATCAGTTCTTC
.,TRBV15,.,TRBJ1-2,CATSRDKGSIYGYTF,TGTGCCACCAGCAGAGATAAGGGCTCCATCTATGGCTACACCTTC
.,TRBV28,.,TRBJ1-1,CASTLPRGTEAFF,TGTGCCAGCACCCTACCACGGGGCACTGAAGCTTTCTTT
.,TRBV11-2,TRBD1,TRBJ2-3,CASSLERDRGRRDTQYF,TGTGCCAGCAGCTTAGAAAGGGACAGGGGGCGCAGAGATACGCAGTATTTT
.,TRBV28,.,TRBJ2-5,CASRTRPSQETQYF,TGTGCCAGCAGGACTAGACCCTCACAAGAGACCCAGTACTTC
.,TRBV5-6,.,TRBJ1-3,CASSPMGGNTIYF,TGTGCCAGCAGCCCGATGGGGGGAAACACCATATATTTT
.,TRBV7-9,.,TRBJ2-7,CASTPPGTSSSYEQYF,TGTGCCAGCACCCCCCCAGGGACGTCGAGTTCCTACGAGCAGTACTTC
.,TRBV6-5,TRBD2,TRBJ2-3,CASRTSGRTDTQYF,TGTGCCAGCAGAACTAGCGGGCGCACAGATACGCAGTATTTT
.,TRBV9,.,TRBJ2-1,CASSVDLVNEQFF,TGTGCCAGCAGCGTAGACTTAGTGAATGAGCAGTTCTTC
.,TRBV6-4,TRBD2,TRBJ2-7,CALNKGVREKEQYF,TGTGCCCTCAATAAGGGAGTGCGGGAGAAGGAGCAGTACTTC
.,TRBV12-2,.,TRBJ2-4,CASRLGWYGKTKNIQYF,TGTGCAAGTCGCTTAGGTTGGTACGGAAAGACCAAAAACATTCAGTACTTC
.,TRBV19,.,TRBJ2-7,CASSPGQLYEQYF,TGTGCCAGTAGTCCAGGACAGCTCTACGAGCAGTACTTC
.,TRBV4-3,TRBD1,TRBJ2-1,CASSHRDRGAYEQFF,TGCGCCAGCAGCCACAGGGACAGGGGAGCTTATGAGCAGTTCTTC
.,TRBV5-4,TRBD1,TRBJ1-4,CASSSGQGQIQDEKLFF,TGTGCCAGCAGCTCTGGACAGGGGCAGATACAAGATGAAAAACTGTTTTTT
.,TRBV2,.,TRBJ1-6,CASSAWGGHSPLHF,TGTGCCAGCAGCGCCTGGGGGGGGCATTCACCCCTCCACTTT